A selection of T cell receptor beta chains follows, all from one sample in a study of T cells in narcolepsy. Clones were sequenced by immunoSEQ multiplex PCR, and TCRdb holds only the in-frame ones, with some missing. The table has about 24,000 clones, 85% seen once; the top ten hold 10%. The sample taken for sequencing was memory (CD45RA-) CD4+ T cells from blood. Receptor source: a human donor in good health. Each CDR3 is given with its conserved first and last residue. A D gene is named only where the DNA matches it firmly. The listing skips clone size in some rows; elsewhere it reads once, few, many or a size class.

D gene	clone size	V gene	J gene	CDR3 protein	CDR3 DNA
TRBD1	.	TRBV19	TRBJ2-7	CASNHRGRPYEQYF	TGTGCCAGTAATCACAGGGGACGGCCCTACGAGCAGTACTTC
.	.	TRBV11-2	TRBJ2-2	CASSTGHTGELFF	TGTGCCAGCAGCACCGGCCATACCGGGGAGCTGTTTTTT
.	.	TRBV25-1	TRBJ2-1	CASSESERPDNEQFF	TGTGCCAGCAGTGAATCTGAGCGGCCGGACAATGAGCAGTTCTTC
TRBD2	few	TRBV30	TRBJ2-3	CAWSAPGTTDTQYF	TGTGCCTGGAGCGCGCCCGGGACTACGGATACGCAGTATTTT
.	.	TRBV6-6	TRBJ1-5	CASRGGTGRNQPQHF	TGTGCCAGCAGAGGAGGCACAGGGCGCAATCAGCCCCAGCATTTT
.	.	TRBV2	TRBJ1-5	CASDISTGGQPQHF	TGTGCCAGCGATATCTCTACCGGGGGTCAGCCCCAGCATTTT
TRBD1	.	TRBV5-5	TRBJ2-7	CASSLAARTGAYEQYF	TGTGCCAGCAGCTTGGCGGCCCGGACAGGAGCCTACGAGCAGTACTTC
.	.	TRBV5-1	TRBJ1-1	CASSPSSGNTEAFF	TGCGCCAGCAGCCCGTCGAGTGGGAACACTGAAGCTTTCTTT
.	.	TRBV15	TRBJ2-1	CATSRGALDGEQFF	TGTGCCACCAGCAGAGGGGCACTAGACGGTGAGCAGTTCTTC
TRBD1	medium-sized	TRBV11-3	TRBJ2-3	CASSSGQPTSTDTQYF	TGTGCCAGCAGCTCGGGACAGCCAACAAGCACAGATACGCAGTATTTT
.	.	TRBV9	TRBJ1-6	CASSFSGETLSPLHF	TGTGCCAGCAGCTTCTCGGGGGAGACCCTTTCACCCCTCCACTTT
.	.	TRBV18	TRBJ1-2	CASSPPSANYGYTF	TGTGCCAGCTCACCACCATCGGCTAACTATGGCTACACCTTC
.	.	TRBV7-9	TRBJ2-5	CASSHRFSGAQETQYF	TGTGCCAGCAGCCACCGGTTTTCGGGGGCCCAAGAGACCCAGTACTTC
TRBD2	.	TRBV19	TRBJ2-5	CASSIGTSGSLETQYF	TGTGCCAGTAGTATCGGGACTAGCGGGAGCCTGGAGACCCAGTACTTC
TRBD2	.	TRBV7-2	TRBJ2-3	CASSLRTSGIDTQYF	TGTGCCAGCAGCCTCAGGACTAGCGGGATCGATACGCAGTATTTT
TRBD1	.	TRBV7-9	TRBJ2-6	CASSSGQASSGANVLTF	TGTGCCAGCAGTTCGGGACAGGCAAGCTCTGGGGCCAACGTCCTGACTTTC
TRBD2	.	TRBV4-2	TRBJ2-1	CASSQGGGAGNEQFF	TGTGCCAGCAGCCAAGGGGGAGGGGCAGGCAATGAGCAGTTCTTC
.	.	TRBV11-2	TRBJ2-3	CASSLEVTSDTQYF	TGTGCCAGCAGCTTGGAAGTCACCTCAGATACGCAGTATTTT
.	.	TRBV5-1	TRBJ2-1	CASSLAGEQFF	TGCGCCAGCAGCCTCGCGGGTGAGCAGTTCTTC
.	.	TRBV28	TRBJ1-3	CASREGSGNTIYF	TGTGCCAGCAGGGAGGGCTCTGGAAACACCATATATTTT
.	.	TRBV29-1	TRBJ1-2	CSVGGAGSNYGYTF	TGCAGCGTTGGGGGGGCAGGGTCCAACTATGGCTACACCTTC
.	.	TRBV7-2	TRBJ1-2	CASSPVGGPYGYTF	TGTGCCAGCAGCCCGGTGGGGGGGCCCTATGGCTACACCTTC
TRBD1	.	TRBV30	TRBJ1-4	CAWREAGQGDEKLFF	TGTGCCTGGAGGGAAGCCGGACAGGGCGACGAAAAACTGTTTTTT
TRBD1	.	TRBV7-2	TRBJ2-5	CASSLAAGQGRETQYF	TGTGCCAGCAGCTTAGCCGCAGGACAGGGGAGAGAGACCCAGTACTTC
.	.	TRBV7-2	TRBJ2-5	CASSFGFGETQYF	TGTGCCAGCAGCTTCGGGTTCGGAGAGACCCAGTACTTC
.	.	TRBV18	TRBJ2-2	CASSPRGGDTGELFF	TGTGCCAGCTCACCACGGGGAGGCGACACCGGGGAGCTGTTTTTT
.	.	TRBV11-2	TRBJ1-2	CASSLATGLGGYTF	TGTGCCAGCAGCCTTGCTACAGGGTTGGGTGGCTACACCTTC
.	once	TRBV11-3	TRBJ2-3	CASSLGRRVYTDTQYF	TGTGCCAGCAGCTTAGGAAGGCGGGTTTACACAGATACGCAGTATTTT
TRBD1	.	TRBV19	TRBJ2-1	CASSITTGLVVYNEQFF	TGTGCCAGTAGTATAACGACAGGGTTAGTGGTCTACAATGAGCAGTTCTTC
.	.	TRBV9	TRBJ2-5	CASSVLASSQETQYF	TGTGCCAGCAGCGTATTAGCGAGTAGCCAAGAGACCCAGTACTTC
TRBD2	.	TRBV5-1	TRBJ2-5	CASSLEGSGTVIGETQYF	TGCGCCAGCAGCTTGGAGGGTAGCGGGACGGTGATTGGAGAGACCCAGTACTTC
.	.	TRBV6-5	TRBJ2-2	CASSIQTGELFF	TGTGCCAGCAGTATTCAGACCGGGGAGCTGTTTTTT
TRBD1	.	TRBV10-3	TRBJ1-2	CASRGQGAPTGYTF	TGTGCCAGCAGGGGACAGGGGGCGCCTACTGGCTACACCTTC
TRBD2	once	TRBV4-1	TRBJ2-1	CASSQDSRGLAGYNGQFF	TGCGCCAGCAGCCAAGATTCTAGAGGACTAGCGGGGTACAATGGGCAGTTCTTC
TRBD1	.	TRBV11-3	TRBJ2-4	CASSLDSGTGKNIQYF	TGTGCCAGCAGCTTAGATTCCGGGACAGGGAAAAACATTCAGTACTTC
TRBD1	.	TRBV4-3	TRBJ2-5	CASSQDFQGTGFQETQYF	TGCGCCAGCAGCCAAGATTTTCAGGGGACAGGCTTTCAAGAGACCCAGTACTTC
TRBD2	.	TRBV7-9	TRBJ2-1	CASSLVLAGVTNEQFF	TGTGCCAGCAGCCTAGTACTAGCGGGAGTAACGAATGAGCAGTTCTTC
TRBD2	.	TRBV5-4	TRBJ2-1	CASSSGTSFNNEQFF	TGTGCCAGCAGCTCCGGGACTAGCTTCAACAATGAGCAGTTCTTC
TRBD2	.	TRBV10-1	TRBJ2-7	CASSESRLAGSYEQYF	TGCGCCAGCAGTGAGTCTAGGCTAGCGGGAAGCTACGAGCAGTACTTC
.	once	TRBV1	TRBJ1-5	CTSKGDRGGNQPQHF	TGCACCAGCAAAGGGGACAGGGGTGGCAATCAGCCCCAGCATTTT
.	few	TRBV30	TRBJ1-1	CASSEGAFF	TGTGCCTCAAGCGAAGGCGCTTTCTTT
.	.	TRBV5-4	TRBJ2-2	CASSLSRLVPGELFF	TGTGCCAGCAGCTTGTCTCGACTAGTCCCCGGGGAGCTGTTTTTT
.	.	TRBV2	TRBJ2-5	CASSWWDQETQYF	TGTGCCAGCAGTTGGTGGGATCAAGAGACCCAGTACTTC
.	.	TRBV7-8	TRBJ2-4	CASSPTGIAKNIQYF	TGTGCCAGCAGTCCCACAGGGATAGCCAAAAACATTCAGTACTTC
.	.	TRBV29-1	TRBJ2-2	CSVDRGNTGELFF	TGCAGCGTTGATCGGGGGAACACCGGGGAGCTGTTTTTT
.	.	TRBV5-4	TRBJ2-3	CASSLGVGETQYF	TGTGCCAGCAGCTTGGGGGTGGGGGAGACGCAGTATTTT
TRBD2	.	TRBV6-5	TRBJ2-1	CASHIAGAYNEQFF	TGTGCCAGCCATATAGCGGGAGCCTACAATGAGCAGTTCTTC
.	.	TRBV13	TRBJ1-3	CASSRLFGGGSTIYF	TGTGCCAGCAGTAGGTTATTCGGGGGTGGAAGCACCATATATTTT
.	.	TRBV5-4	TRBJ2-2	CASSAGLLGDLSGELFF	TGTGCCAGCAGCGCCGGACTGTTAGGTGATCTCTCCGGGGAGCTGTTTTTT
.	.	TRBV15	TRBJ1-4	CATSRDPGGDEKLFF	TGTGCCACCAGCAGAGATCCGGGCGGGGATGAAAAACTGTTTTTT
TRBD1	.	TRBV19	TRBJ1-5	CASSSRTGYQPQHF	TGTGCCAGTAGTTCGAGGACAGGGTACCAGCCCCAGCATTTT
.	.	TRBV11-2	TRBJ1-3	CASSPRDTSSGNTIYF	TGTGCCAGCAGCCCCCGGGACACGAGCTCTGGAAACACCATATATTTT
.	once	TRBV28	TRBJ1-5	CASSLAYSNQPQHF	TGTGCCAGCAGTTTAGCCTATAGCAATCAGCCCCAGCATTTT